The TCR beta chain described here comes from a study of OX40 agonist ivuxolimab in advanced cancers. Study results and caveats: It was also the case that some nonresponders had low normalized T-cell clonal expansion.

The assay was immunoSEQ multiplex PCR, and TCRdb's table has in-frame clones only and misses some. Of over 50,000 clones detected, 70% to 90% appear once; the ten largest clones hold around 0.6%. V was cut by 6 bases and J by 7 bases, with 12 bases left in between. Germline values: CDR1 SNHLY, CDR2 FYNNEI. The CDR3 consists of 12 residues. About this clone itself: No antigen is known for it.

V is TRBV2 and J is TRBJ1-2; TRBD1 might be the D (6 bases). This sequence was found in an adult with an advanced solid tumor such as melanoma, head and neck, liver or kidney cancer. Sequences were derived from CD4+ or CD8+ T cells sorted from blood, sampled in a trial of the OX40 agonist ivuxolimab. The DNA for the CDR3 is TGTGCCAGCAGCCAGGAGGGGGTTGGCTACACCTTC. Translating it yields CASSQEGVGYTF.